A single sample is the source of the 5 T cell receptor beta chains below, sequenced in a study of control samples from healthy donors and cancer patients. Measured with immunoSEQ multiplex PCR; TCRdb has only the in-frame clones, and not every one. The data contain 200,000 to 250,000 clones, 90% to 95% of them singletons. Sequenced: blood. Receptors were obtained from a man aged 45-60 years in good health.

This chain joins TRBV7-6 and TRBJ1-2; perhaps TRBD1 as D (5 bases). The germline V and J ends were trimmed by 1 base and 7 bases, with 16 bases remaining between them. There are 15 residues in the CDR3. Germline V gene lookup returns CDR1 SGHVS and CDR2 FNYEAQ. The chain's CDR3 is CASSLGPPRAFGYTF. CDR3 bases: TGTGCCAGCAGCTTAGGTCCCCCCAGGGCTTTTGGCTACACCTTC.

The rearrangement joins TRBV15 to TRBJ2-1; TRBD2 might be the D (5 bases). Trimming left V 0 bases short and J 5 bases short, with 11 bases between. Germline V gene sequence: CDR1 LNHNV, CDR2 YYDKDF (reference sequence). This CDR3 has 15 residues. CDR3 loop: CATSRDQLVHNEQFF. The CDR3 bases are TGTGCCACCAGCAGAGATCAACTAGTCCACAATGAGCAGTTCTTC.

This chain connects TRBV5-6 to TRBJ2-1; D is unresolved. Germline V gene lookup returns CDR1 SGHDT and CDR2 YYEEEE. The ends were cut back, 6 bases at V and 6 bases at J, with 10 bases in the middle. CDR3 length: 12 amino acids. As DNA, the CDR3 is TGTGCCAGCATCGGCCCGCTCAATGAGCAGTTCTTC. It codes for CASIGPLNEQFF.

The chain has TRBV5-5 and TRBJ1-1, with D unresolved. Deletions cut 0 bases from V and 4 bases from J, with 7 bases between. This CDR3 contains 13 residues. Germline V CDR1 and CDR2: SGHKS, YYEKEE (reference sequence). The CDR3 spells CASSLDMATEAFF. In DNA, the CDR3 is TGTGCCAGCAGCTTGGATATGGCCACTGAAGCTTTCTTT.

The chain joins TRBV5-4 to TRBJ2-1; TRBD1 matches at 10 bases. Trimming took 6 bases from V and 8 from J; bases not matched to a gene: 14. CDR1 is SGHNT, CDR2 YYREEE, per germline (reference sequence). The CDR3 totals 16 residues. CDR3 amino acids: CASTLHPGQGWYEQFF. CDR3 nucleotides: TGTGCCAGCACCCTCCACCCGGGACAGGGGTGGTATGAGCAGTTCTTC.